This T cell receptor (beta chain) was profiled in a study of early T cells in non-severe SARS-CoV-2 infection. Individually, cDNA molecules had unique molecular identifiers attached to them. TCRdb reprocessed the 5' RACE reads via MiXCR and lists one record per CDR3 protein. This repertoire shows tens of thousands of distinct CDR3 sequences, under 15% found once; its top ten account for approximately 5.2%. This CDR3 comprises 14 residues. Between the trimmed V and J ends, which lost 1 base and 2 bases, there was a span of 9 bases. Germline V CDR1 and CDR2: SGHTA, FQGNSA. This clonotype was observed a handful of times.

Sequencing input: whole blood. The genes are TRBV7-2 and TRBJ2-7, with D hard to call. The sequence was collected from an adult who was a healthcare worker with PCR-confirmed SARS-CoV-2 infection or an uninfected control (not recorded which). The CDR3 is CASSLGGWPYEQYF. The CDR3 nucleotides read TGTGCCAGCAGCTTAGGAGGCTGGCCCTACGAGCAGTACTTC.